The source of this TCR beta chain is a study of T cells in localized non-small cell lung cancer. The study's findings and limits: Heterogeneity stays possible, as sequencing covered only one tumor region. Elevated circulating T cell density in blood was associated with longer overall survival. The appearance of a median approximately 61 of the top 100 tumor clones was seen in adjacent lung. Peak T cell clonality was found in uninvolved adjacent lung, exceeding tumor.

The protocol was immunoSEQ multiplex PCR, while the TCRdb copy is restricted to in-frame clones and leaves out a portion. The sample records around 3,600 clones, around 25% being singletons. The CDR3 is 17 residues long. This clone has a handful of counts. Its antigen is not known. This clonotype was sampled from a man between 40 and 69 years old with stage II squamous cell lung carcinoma. V is TRBV8-2 and J is TRBJ2-2; TRBD2, the table's D call, lacks a check against the DNA. TRBV8-2 is given as a pseudogene. Here the sequenced sample was lung tumor tissue, taken before any cancer treatment. For the CDR3, the DNA is TGTGCCAGCAGCCCTATCCGCGACTCCTTTAACACCGGGGAGCTGTTTTTT. Translating gives CASSPIRDSFNTGELFF.